This T cell receptor (beta chain) emerged from a study of blood T cells in healthy people across ages. For the second PCR, which ran for about 6 to 12 cycles, a sample-barcoded 5' primer and a J-beta primer mix were used. From the 5' RACE reads, TCRdb called clonotypes with MiXCR, one entry per CDR3 protein. Counted here are some 900,000 distinct CDR3 sequences, under 30% occurring once; the ten biggest clones make up roughly 17%. Study-wide results and caveats: Unsorted PBMCs prevented conclusive naive versus antigen-experienced comparison.

The study isolated at least 6.5 million PBMCs from each sample. For this clonotype: Its cognate antigen is unknown.

Germline CDR1 KGHDR, CDR2 SFDVKD. The CDR3 extends over 17 amino acids. V gave up 0 bases and J gave up 0 bases; unmatched junction bases: 3. This clonotype was obtained from a woman at least 80 years old in good health. This chain uses TRBV24-1 with TRBJ2-2, with 7 positions matching TRBD1. Sequenced sample: blood. The CDR3 sequence is CATSDLHGTANTGELFF. In DNA, the CDR3 is TGTGCCACCAGTGATTTGCACGGGACAGCGAACACCGGGGAGCTGTTTTTT.